The entry below gives a single T cell receptor beta chain sequence along with its context. Its antigen is currently unknown. The germline V gene encodes CDR1 MNHNS and CDR2 SASEGT. V trimming: 6 bases; J trimming: 7 bases; junction bases outside the gene matches: 7. The CDR3 sequence is 14 residues long. The data derive from a study of shared clonotypes between healthy human individuals. It was CD45RO-negative cells, positively selected for CCR7, that made up naive CD8 cells, with terminally differentiated effector memory CD45RA+ cells excluded. Profiling relied on immunoSEQ multiplex PCR, and the TCRdb table lists in-frame clones only, not all of them. The sample gives approximately 600,000 clones, approximately 95% of which show up once; 0.11% is in the top ten. Regarding the study as a whole: Relative to memory subsets, naive subsets generally showed larger estimated richness. Sequencing depth was a factor that was expected to affect clonotype sharing among donors.

The sequencing input was naive CD8+ T cells sorted from blood. The rearrangement links TRBV6-1 to TRBJ2-2; 8 bases align to TRBD1. This receptor was taken from a woman younger than 45 in good health. Written as DNA, the CDR3 is TGTGCCAGCAGGGAGGACAGGGCGGGCGGGGAGCTGTTTTTT. Amino acid sequence: CASREDRAGGELFF.